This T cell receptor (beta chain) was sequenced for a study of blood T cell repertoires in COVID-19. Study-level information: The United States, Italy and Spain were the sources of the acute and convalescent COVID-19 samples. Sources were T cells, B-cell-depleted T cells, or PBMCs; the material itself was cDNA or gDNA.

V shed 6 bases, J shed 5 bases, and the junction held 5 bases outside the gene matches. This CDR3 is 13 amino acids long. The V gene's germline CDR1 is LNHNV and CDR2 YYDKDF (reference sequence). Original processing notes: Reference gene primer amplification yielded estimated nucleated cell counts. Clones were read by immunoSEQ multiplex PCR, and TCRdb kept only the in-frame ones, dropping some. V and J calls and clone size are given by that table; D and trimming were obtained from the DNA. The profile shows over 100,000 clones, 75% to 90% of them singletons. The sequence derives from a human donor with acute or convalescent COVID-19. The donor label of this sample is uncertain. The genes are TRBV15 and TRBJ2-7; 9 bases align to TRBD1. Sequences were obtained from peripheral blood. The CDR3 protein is CATRKRQGDEQYF. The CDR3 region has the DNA TGTGCCACCAGAAAAAGACAGGGGGACGAGCAGTACTTC.